The T cell receptor beta chain described here comes from a study of blood T cell repertoires in COVID-19. About the study: Collection of acute and convalescent COVID-19 samples took place in the United States, Italy and Spain. T cells, B-cell-depleted T cells, or PBMCs supplied cDNA or gDNA.

This CDR3 contains 15 residues. The V and J ends lost 8 bases and 8 bases respectively, with 22 bases between them. The germline V gene has CDR1 SGHTA and CDR2 FQGTGA. Per the original methods: Nucleated cell number was recorded as an estimate derived from reference gene primer amplification. This table comes from immunoSEQ multiplex PCR, and its TCRdb copy is limited to in-frame clones, with some not included. For V, J and clone size, that table is used; D and trimming come from the DNA. The repertoire holds some 490,000 clones, with approximately 85% as singletons. Sequencing was done on a sample of peripheral blood. The clonotype was recovered from a human donor in a cohort sampled during active COVID-19. The rearrangement links TRBV7-3 to TRBJ2-1; D is perhaps TRBD2 (6 bases). DNA for the CDR3: TGTGCCAGCGACAGCTTAAGAGGCGGGAACCATGAGCAGTTCTTC. Translating it yields CASDSLRGGNHEQFF.